This TCR beta chain was observed in a study of T cell responses to AZD1222 COVID-19 vaccine. Study outcomes and limitations: Clonal diversity may have been underestimated in mostly white British donors. Unmutated variant regions reportedly attract nearly half of all spike-specific TCRs.

Trimming stripped 6 bases from V and 4 bases from J, with 18 bases between. Looked up from germline, CDR1 is MDHEN and CDR2 is SYDVKM. The CDR3 loop spans 15 amino acids. TCRdb keeps only in-frame clones here, not all; method: immunoSEQ multiplex PCR. In the table there are tens of thousands of clones, 89% of which are singletons. A remark on this clone: The antigen is not known.

This TCR derives from an adult in good health. The chain carries TRBV28 and TRBJ1-1; D gene uncertain. Sequenced here: peripheral blood, sampled on day 0 of AZD1222 vaccination. The CDR3 DNA reads as TGTGCCAGCAGGGGGTCAAATCCTGACGGCACTGAAGCTTTCTTT. Encoded protein: CASRGSNPDGTEAFF.